Following are 4 T cell receptor beta chains from one sample sequenced in a study of T cell responses to AZD1222 COVID-19 vaccine. The method was immunoSEQ multiplex PCR; TCRdb's version includes in-frame clones alone and lacks a portion of them. Of roughly 150,000 clones in the sample, approximately 90% were seen once. The sample in question was peripheral blood, obtained 28 days after the second AZD1222 dose. The receptors shown here come from an adult who received the AZD1222 COVID-19 vaccine.

The V and J genes are TRBV7-3 and TRBJ2-1; 9 bases line up with TRBD2. Trimming took 5 bases from V and 5 from J; bases not matched to a gene: 13. The CDR3 runs to 17 residues. Germline CDR1 reads SGHTA; CDR2 reads FQGTGA. The CDR3 sequence: CASSAQPLAGADNEQFF. As DNA, the CDR3 is TGTGCCAGCAGCGCCCAGCCCTTAGCGGGAGCCGACAATGAGCAGTTCTTC.

The rearrangement joins TRBV9 to TRBJ1-1, with TRBD1 matching 12 bases. V dropped 2 bases and J dropped 4; count of bases not matched to a gene: 6. Per the germline V gene, CDR1 is SGDLS and CDR2 is YYNGEE. The CDR3 has 16 residues. CDR3 nucleotide sequence: TGTGCCAGCAGCGTCGGGACAGGGGGCTTATTCACTGAAGCTTTCTTT. Translating gives CASSVGTGGLFTEAFF.

This chain links TRBV27 with TRBJ2-7, with TRBD2 matching 7 bases. The germline V gene encodes CDR1 MNHEY and CDR2 SMNVEV (reference sequence). The CDR3 is made up of 13 amino acids. With 4 bases clipped from V and 4 bases from J, the junction kept 4 bases outside the gene matches. In DNA form, the CDR3 reads TGTGCCAGCAGTTGGGGACTATCTTACGAGCAGTACTTC. Protein sequence: CASSWGLSYEQYF.

The chain recombines TRBV6-5 with TRBJ1-4; 8 bases agree with TRBD1. After removal of 1 base from V and 8 bases from J, the junction contained 3 bases not matched to a gene. The CDR3 is 14 amino acids. Germline loops: CDR1 MNHEY, CDR2 SVGAGI. As DNA, the CDR3 is TGTGCCAGCAGTTACTTCCAGGGGGCCGAAAAACTGTTTTTT. This codes for CASSYFQGAEKLFF.